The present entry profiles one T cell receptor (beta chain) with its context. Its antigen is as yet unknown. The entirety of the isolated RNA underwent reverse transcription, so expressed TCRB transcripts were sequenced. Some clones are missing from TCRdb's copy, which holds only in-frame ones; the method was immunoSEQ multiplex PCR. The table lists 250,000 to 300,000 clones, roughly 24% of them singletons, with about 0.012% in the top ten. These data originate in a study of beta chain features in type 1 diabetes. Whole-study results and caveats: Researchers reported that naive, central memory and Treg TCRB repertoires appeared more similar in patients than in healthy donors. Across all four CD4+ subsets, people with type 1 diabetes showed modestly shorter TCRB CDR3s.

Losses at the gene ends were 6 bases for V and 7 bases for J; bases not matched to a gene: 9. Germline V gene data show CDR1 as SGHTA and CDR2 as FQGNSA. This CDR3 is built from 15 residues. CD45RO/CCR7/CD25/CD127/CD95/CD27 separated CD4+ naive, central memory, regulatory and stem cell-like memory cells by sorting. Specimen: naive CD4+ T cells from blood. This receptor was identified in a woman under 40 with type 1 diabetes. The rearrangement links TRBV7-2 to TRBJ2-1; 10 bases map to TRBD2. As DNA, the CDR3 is TGTGCCAGCAGGCCTGATAGCGGGAGGCCAAATGAGCAGTTCTTC. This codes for CASRPDSGRPNEQFF.